This T cell receptor beta chain was observed in a study of Graves' ophthalmopathy and Graves' hyperthyroidism. Beta-chain TCR CDR3 regions were amplified from RNA transcripts. After a first-round RT-PCR with HTBI primers, a second-round multiplex PCR was run. TCRdb passed the multiplex PCR reads through MiXCR, listing each CDR3 protein once. Of 45,000 to 60,000 distinct CDR3 sequences listed, under 55% are singletons. There are a few counts of this clonotype. With 8 bases removed from V and 0 bases from J, the gap between germline ends came to 17 bases. The CDR3 extends over 15 amino acids. The germline CDR1 and CDR2 sequences are SNHLY and FYNNEI.

This receptor was taken from an adult woman with Graves' ophthalmopathy. The rearrangement joins TRBV2 to TRBJ2-7, with D tentatively TRBD1 (5 bases). The sample consisted of peripheral blood. This CDR3 is CASSKTLQASYEQYF. For the CDR3, the DNA is TGTGCCAGCTCCAAGACTTTACAGGCCTCCTACGAGCAGTACTTC.